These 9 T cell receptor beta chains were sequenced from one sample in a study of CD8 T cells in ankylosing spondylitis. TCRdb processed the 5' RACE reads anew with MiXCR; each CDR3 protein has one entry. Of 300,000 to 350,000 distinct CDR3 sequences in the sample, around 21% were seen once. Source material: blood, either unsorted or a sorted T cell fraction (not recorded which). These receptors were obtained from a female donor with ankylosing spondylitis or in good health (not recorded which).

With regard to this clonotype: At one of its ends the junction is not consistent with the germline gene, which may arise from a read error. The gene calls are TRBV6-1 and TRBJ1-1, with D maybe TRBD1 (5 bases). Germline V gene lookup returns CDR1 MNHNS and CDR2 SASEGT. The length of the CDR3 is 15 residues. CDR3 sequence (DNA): TGTGCCAGCAGCACGGGGGGTCAGCGGCACACCGAAGCTTTCTTT. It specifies CASSTGGQRHTEAFF.

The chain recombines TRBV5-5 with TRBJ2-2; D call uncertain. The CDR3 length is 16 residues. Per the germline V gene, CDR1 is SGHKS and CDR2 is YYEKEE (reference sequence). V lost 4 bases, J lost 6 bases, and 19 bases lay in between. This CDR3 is CASSPVGGYLAGELFF. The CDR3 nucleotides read TGTGCCAGCAGCCCCGTGGGCGGTTACCTGGCCGGGGAGCTGTTTTTT. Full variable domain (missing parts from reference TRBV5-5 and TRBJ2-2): DAGVTQSPTHLIKTRGQQVTLRCSPISGHKSVSWYQQVLGQGPQFIFQYYEKEERGRGNFPDRFSARQFPNYSSELNVNALLLGDSALYLCASSPVGGYLAGELFFGEGSRLTVL.

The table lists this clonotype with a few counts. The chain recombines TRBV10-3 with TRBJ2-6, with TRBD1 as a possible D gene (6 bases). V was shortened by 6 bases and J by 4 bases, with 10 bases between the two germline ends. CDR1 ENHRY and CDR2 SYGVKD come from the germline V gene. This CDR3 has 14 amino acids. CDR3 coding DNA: TGTGCCATCAGCACAGGGTCCGGGGCCAACGTCCTGACTTTC. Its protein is CAISTGSGANVLTF.

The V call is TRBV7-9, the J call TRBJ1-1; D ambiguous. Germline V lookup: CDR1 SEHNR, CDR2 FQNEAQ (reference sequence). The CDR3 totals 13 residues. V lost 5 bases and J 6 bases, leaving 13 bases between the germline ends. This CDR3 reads CASSPTRAAEAFF. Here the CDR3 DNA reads TGTGCCAGCAGCCCAACCCGGGCCGCTGAAGCTTTCTTT. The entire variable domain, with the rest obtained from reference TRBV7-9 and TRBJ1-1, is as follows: DTGVSQNPRHKITKRGQNVTFRCDPISEHNRLYWYRQTLGQGPEFLTYFQNEAQLEKSRLLSDRFSAERPKGSFSTLEIQRTEQGDSAMYLCASSPTRAAEAFFGQGTRLTVV.

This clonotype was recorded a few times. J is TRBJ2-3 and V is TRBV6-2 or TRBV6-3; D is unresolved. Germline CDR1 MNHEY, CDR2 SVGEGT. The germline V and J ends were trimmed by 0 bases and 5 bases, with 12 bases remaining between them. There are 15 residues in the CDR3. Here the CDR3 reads CASSYSIASGDTQYF. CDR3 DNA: TGTGCCAGCAGTTACTCGATTGCGAGTGGAGATACGCAGTATTTT.

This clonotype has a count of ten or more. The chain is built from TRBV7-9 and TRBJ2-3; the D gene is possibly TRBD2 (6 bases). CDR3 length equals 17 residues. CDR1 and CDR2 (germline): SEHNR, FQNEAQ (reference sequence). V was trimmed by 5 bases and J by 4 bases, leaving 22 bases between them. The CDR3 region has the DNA TGTGCCAGCAGCCGGTCTGAGCTAGCGCTGGATCCAGATACGCAGTATTTT. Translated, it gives CASSRSELALDPDTQYF. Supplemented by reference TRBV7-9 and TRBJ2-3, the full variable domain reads DTGVSQNPRHKITKRGQNVTFRCDPISEHNRLYWYRQTLGQGPEFLTYFQNEAQLEKSRLLSDRFSAERPKGSFSTLEIQRTEQGDSAMYLCASSRSELALDPDTQYFGPGTRLTVL.

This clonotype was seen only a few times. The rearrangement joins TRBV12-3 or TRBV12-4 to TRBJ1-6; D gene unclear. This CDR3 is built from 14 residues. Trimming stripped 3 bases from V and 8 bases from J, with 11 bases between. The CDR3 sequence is CASSLDPRDSPLHF. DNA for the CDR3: TGTGCCAGCAGTTTGGACCCTCGGGATTCACCCCTCCACTTT.

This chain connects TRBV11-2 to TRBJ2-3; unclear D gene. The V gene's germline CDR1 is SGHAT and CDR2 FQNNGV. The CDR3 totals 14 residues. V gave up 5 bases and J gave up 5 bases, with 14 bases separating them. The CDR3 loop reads CASSPGARLDTQYF. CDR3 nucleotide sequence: TGTGCCAGCAGCCCAGGCGCTAGATTAGATACGCAGTATTTT. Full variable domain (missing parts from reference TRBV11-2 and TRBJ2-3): EAGVAQSPRYKIIEKRQSVAFWCNPISGHATLYWYQQILGQGPKLLIQFQNNGVVDDSQLPKDRFSAERLKGVDSTLKIQPAKLEDSAVYLCASSPGARLDTQYFGPGTRLTVL.

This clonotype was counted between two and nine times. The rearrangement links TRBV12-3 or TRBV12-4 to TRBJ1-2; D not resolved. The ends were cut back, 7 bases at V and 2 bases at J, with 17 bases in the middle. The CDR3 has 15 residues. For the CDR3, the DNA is TGTGCCAGCATCTACTGGGCAGTGGGGAACTATGGCTACACCTTC. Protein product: CASIYWAVGNYGYTF.